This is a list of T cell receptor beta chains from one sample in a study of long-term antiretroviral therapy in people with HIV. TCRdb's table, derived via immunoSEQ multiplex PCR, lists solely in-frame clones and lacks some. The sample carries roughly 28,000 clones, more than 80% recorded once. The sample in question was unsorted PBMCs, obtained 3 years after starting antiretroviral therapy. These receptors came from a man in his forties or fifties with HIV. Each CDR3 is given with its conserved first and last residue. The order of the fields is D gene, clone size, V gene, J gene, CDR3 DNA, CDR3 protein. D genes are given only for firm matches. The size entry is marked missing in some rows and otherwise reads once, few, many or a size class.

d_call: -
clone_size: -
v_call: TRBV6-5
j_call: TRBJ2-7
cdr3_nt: TGTGCCAGCAGTTACTCGACAGGTTTAGGAACCTACGAGCAGTACTTC
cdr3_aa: CASSYSTGLGTYEQYF

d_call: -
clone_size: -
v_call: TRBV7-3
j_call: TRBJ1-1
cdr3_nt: TGTGCCAGCAGCCCAGGCAGCGCAGACACTGAAGCTTTCTTT
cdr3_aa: CASSPGSADTEAFF

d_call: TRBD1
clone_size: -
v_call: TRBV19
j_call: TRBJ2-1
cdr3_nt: TGTGCCAGTAGTATAAAGGGACAGGGAAGGAGTGAGCAGTTCTTC
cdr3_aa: CASSIKGQGRSEQFF

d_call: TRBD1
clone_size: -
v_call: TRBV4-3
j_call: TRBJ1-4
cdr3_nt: TGCGCCAGCAGCCAAGATGGGCAGGGGGCTTTTAATGAAAAACTGTTTTTT
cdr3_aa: CASSQDGQGAFNEKLFF

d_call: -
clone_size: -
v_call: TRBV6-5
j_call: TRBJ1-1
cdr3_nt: TGTGCCACGTCCGGTTGGGGGAGGGATCCTGAAGCTTTCTTT
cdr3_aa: CATSGWGRDPEAFF

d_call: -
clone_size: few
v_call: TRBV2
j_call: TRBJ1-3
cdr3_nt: TGTGCCAGCAGAGGTGACGCGACAATAGACACCATATATTTT
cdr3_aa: CASRGDATIDTIYF

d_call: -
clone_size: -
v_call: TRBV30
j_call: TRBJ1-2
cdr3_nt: TGTGCCTGGAGTCACTCACCGACGAACTATGGCTACACCTTC
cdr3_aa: CAWSHSPTNYGYTF

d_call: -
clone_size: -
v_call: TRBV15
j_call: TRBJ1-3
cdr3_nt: TGTGCCACCAGCAGGCAAACAGGGACCTTAGGTGGAAACACCATATATTTT
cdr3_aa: CATSRQTGTLGGNTIYF

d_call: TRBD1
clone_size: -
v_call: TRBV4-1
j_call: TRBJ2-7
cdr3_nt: TGCGCCAGCAGCCTAGACAGGGTGTCCTACGAGCAGTACTTC
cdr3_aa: CASSLDRVSYEQYF

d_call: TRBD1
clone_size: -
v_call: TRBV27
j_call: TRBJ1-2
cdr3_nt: TGTGCCAGCAGTAAACTAGGGGTTCAGGGGGCCGACGCAACTAACTATGGCTACACCTTC
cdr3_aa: CASSKLGVQGADATNYGYTF

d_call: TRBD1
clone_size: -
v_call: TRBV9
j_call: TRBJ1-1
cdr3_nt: TGTGCCAGCAGCCCACAGGGGGGCACTGAAGCTTTCTTT
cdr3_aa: CASSPQGGTEAFF

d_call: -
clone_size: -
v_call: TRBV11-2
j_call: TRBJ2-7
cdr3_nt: TGTGCCAGCAGCTTAGGGTTAGGCGAGCAGTACTTC
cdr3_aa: CASSLGLGEQYF

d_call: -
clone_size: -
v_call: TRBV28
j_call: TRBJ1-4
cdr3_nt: TGTGCCACCGAGACTCCGGGTCTCGGGCTGCATGGACTGTTTTTT
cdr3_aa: CATETPGLGLHGLFF

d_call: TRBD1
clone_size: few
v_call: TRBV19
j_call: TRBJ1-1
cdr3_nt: TGTGCCAGTAGTGAACCGGGACAGGGCGTCGTGGGAGCTTTCTTT
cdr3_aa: CASSEPGQGVVGAFF

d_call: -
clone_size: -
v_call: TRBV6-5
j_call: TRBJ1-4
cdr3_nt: TGTGCCAGCAGTCGCCGCCGGAGTACTAATGAAAAACTGTTTTTT
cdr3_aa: CASSRRRSTNEKLFF

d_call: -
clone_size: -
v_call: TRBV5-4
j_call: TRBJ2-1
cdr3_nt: TGTGCCAGCAGCTTTCCGACGGGACATGAGCAGTTCTTC
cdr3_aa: CASSFPTGHEQFF

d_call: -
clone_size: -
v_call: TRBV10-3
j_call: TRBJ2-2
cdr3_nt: TGTGCCATGGGGGGACGGACGAACACCGGGGAGCTGTTTTTT
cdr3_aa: CAMGGRTNTGELFF

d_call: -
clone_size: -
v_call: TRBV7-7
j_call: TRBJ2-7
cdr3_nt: TGTGCTAGCAGTCCGGACAGTAATCCATCCTACGAGCAGTACTTC
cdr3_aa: CASSPDSNPSYEQYF

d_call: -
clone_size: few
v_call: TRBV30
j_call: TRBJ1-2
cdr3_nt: TGTGCCTGGACTCTACAAGCACTCCCTCGCTATGGCTACACCTTC
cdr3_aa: CAWTLQALPRYGYTF

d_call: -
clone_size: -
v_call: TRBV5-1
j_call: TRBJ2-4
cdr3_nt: TGCGCCAGCAGCTTGGAGGGTTCGGTAAACATTCAGTACTTC
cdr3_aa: CASSLEGSVNIQYF

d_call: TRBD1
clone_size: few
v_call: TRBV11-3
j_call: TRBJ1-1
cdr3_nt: TGTGCCAGCAGCCTAACAGGGGGCACTGAAGCTTTCTTT
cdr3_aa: CASSLTGGTEAFF

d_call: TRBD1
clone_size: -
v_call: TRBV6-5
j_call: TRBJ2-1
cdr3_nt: TGTGCCAGCAGGGAGGGACAGGGAATCTACAATGAGCAGTTCTTC
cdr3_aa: CASREGQGIYNEQFF

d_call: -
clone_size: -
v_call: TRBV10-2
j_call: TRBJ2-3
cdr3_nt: TGCGCCAGCAGTGAGCGGGGGAGGACAGATACGCAGTATTTT
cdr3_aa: CASSERGRTDTQYF

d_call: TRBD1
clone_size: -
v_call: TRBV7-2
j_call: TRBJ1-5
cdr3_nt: TGTGCCAGCAGCCCCGACAGGGTACGTAATCAGCCCCAGCATTTT
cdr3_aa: CASSPDRVRNQPQHF

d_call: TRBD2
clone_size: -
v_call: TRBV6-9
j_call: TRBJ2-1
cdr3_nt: TGTGCCAGCAGTTTTCGGGGACTAGCGGGAGGACATGAGCAGTTCTTC
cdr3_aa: CASSFRGLAGGHEQFF

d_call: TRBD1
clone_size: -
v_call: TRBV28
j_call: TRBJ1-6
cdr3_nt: TGTGCCAGCAGTTCACCGGACAGGGTCGGTTCACCCCTCCACTTT
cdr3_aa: CASSSPDRVGSPLHF

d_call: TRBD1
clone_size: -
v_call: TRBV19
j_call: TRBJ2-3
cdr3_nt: TGTGCCACCGGGACAGGGAGCACAGATACGCAGTATTTT
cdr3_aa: CATGTGSTDTQYF

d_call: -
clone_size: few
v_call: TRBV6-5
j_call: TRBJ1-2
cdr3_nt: TGTGCCAGCAGTTACTCGGAGGGCTTTAGGGGCTACACCTTC
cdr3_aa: CASSYSEGFRGYTF

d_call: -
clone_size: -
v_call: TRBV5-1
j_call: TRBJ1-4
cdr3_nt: TGCGCCAGCAGCTTGGTACCAGACAATGAAAAACTGTTTTTT
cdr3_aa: CASSLVPDNEKLFF

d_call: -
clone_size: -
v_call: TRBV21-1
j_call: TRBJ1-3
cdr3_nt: TGTGCCAGCATCATACAGGTGATCTCTGGAAACACCATATATTTT
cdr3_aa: CASIIQVISGNTIYF

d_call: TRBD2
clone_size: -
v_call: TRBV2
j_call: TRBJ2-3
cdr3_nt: TGTGCCAGCCCGGGGAGGCGGGGGGCACCAGATACGCAGTATTTT
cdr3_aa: CASPGRRGAPDTQYF